One sample yielded the 4 T cell receptor beta chains listed below, sequenced in a study of Ad26.COV2.S vaccination and SARS-CoV-2 variants. Treatment indicated: some 20 received Ad26.COV2.S at low or high dose, single or two shots; about 5 received placebo; per-sample allocation not given. Sampling took place 63 days after the first vaccine or placebo injection. Some clones are missing from TCRdb's copy, which holds only in-frame ones; the method was immunoSEQ multiplex PCR. The sample records about 400,000 clones, around 82% being singletons. The material was peripheral blood, obtained in a trial of Ad26.COV2.S vaccine versus placebo. The receptors were sampled from a person aged 18-60 years who received the Ad26.COV2.S COVID-19 vaccine or a placebo.

The chain links TRBV5-1 to TRBJ2-3; TRBD2 might be the D (6 bases). Germline loops: CDR1 SGHRS, CDR2 YFSETQ. Trimming took 0 bases from V and 5 from J, leaving 13 bases between them. The CDR3 totals 15 residues. CDR3 sequence: CASSLGLVSKDTQYF. CDR3 sequence (DNA): TGCGCCAGCAGCTTGGGACTAGTTTCGAAAGATACGCAGTATTTT.

The chain links TRBV7-9 to TRBJ2-7; D may be TRBD1 (5 bases). Trimming left V 0 bases short and J 2 bases short, with 8 bases between. CDR3 size: 14 residues. The germline CDR1 and CDR2 sequences are SEHNR and FQNEAQ (reference sequence). The CDR3: CASSLAGPTYEQYF. CDR3 sequence (DNA): TGTGCCAGCAGCTTAGCGGGGCCCACCTACGAGCAGTACTTC.

The chain carries TRBV6-5 and TRBJ1-1, with 7 bases fitting TRBD1. The germline CDR1 and CDR2 sequences are MNHEY and SVGAGI. The V gene end was trimmed by 4 bases and the J gene end by 0 bases; junction bases not matched to a gene: 2. This CDR3 region has 14 residues. CDR3 coding DNA: TGTGCCAGCAGTTGGGACAGCATGAACACTGAAGCTTTCTTT. Translating gives CASSWDSMNTEAFF.

The chain carries TRBV6-6 and TRBJ2-7, with D perhaps matching TRBD2 (6 bases). The CDR3 runs to 14 residues. CDR1 and CDR2 (germline): MNHNY, SVGAGI (reference sequence). Trimming stripped 8 bases from V and 2 bases from J, with 16 bases between. DNA of the CDR3: TGTGCCAGCGGTGGTCGGGAGAGGACCTACGAGCAGTACTTC. As protein: CASGGRERTYEQYF.